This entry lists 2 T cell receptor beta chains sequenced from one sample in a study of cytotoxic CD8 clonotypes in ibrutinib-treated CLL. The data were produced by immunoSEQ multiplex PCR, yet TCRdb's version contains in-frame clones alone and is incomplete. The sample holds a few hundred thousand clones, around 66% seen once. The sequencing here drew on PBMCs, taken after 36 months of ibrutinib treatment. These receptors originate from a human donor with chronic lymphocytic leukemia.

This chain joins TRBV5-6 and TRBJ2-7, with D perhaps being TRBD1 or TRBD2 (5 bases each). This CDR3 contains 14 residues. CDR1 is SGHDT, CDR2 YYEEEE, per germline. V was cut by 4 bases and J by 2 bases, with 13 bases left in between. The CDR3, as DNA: TGTGCCAGCAGCCCAGGACACGGGACCTACGAGCAGTACTTC. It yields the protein CASSPGHGTYEQYF. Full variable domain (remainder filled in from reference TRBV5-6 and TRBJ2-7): DAGVTQSPTHLIKTRGQQVTLRCSPKSGHDTVSWYQQALGQGPQFIFQYYEEEERQRGNFPDRFSGHQFPNYSSELNVNALLLGDSALYLCASSPGHGTYEQYFGPGTRLTVT.

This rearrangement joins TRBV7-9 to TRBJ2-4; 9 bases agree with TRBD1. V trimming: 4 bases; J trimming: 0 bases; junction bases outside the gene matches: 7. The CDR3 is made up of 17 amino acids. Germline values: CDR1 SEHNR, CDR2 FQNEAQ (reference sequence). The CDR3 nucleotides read TGTGCCAGCAGCTGGAACAGGGGGCGAGAAGCCAAAAACATTCAGTACTTC. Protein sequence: CASSWNRGREAKNIQYF. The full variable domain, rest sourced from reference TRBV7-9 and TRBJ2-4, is DTGVSQNPRHKITKRGQNVTFRCDPISEHNRLYWYRQTLGQGPEFLTYFQNEAQLEKSRLLSDRFSAERPKGSFSTLEIQRTEQGDSAMYLCASSWNRGREAKNIQYFGAGTRLSVL.